This T cell receptor beta chain was sequenced for a study of blood T cell repertoires in COVID-19. Study background: Sources were T cells, B-cell-depleted T cells, or PBMCs; the material itself was cDNA or gDNA.

This CDR3 is built from 15 residues. Germline-derived CDR1 and CDR2 are KGHSH and LQKENI. V lost 5 bases to trimming and J lost 1 base, with 13 bases between them. In the original processing: Quantification of nucleated cells was approximated via reference gene primer amplification. The protocol was immunoSEQ multiplex PCR, while the TCRdb copy is restricted to in-frame clones and leaves out a portion. The DNA was the basis for D and trimming; V, J and clone size are from that table. This sample has 45,000 to 60,000 clones, with over 90% found just once. V gene TRBV18 combines with J gene TRBJ2-3; D possibly corresponds to TRBD1 (5 bases). The receptor's source is a man in his fifties with acute or convalescent COVID-19. Sample: peripheral blood. Here the CDR3 reads CASSTTPTGTDTQYF. CDR3 sequence (DNA): TGTGCCAGCTCAACAACCCCGACAGGCACAGATACGCAGTATTTT.